This T cell receptor (beta chain) was sequenced during a study of blood T cells in healthy people across ages. Study-level findings and limits: From one million sequenced T cells, diversity estimates were lower bounds.

Sample-barcoded 5' priming and a J-beta primer mix drove a second PCR of 7 to 11 cycles. A tag from a template-switch adaptor with 12 random nucleotides marked each cDNA molecule. TCRdb passed the 5' RACE reads through MiXCR, listing each CDR3 protein once. The sample has around 1,800,000 distinct CDR3 sequences, roughly two fifths seen once. Whenever a sample was processed, at least 6 million PBMCs were isolated. Samples each had at least 6 micrograms of total RNA extracted. Of note for this clonotype: The antigen is not known.

Trimming shortened V by 5 bases and J by 9 bases, and 22 bases separated the two germline ends. The CDR3 is 15 amino acids. Germline V gene data show CDR1 as MNHEY and CDR2 as SVGEGT. This TCR was sampled from a human donor in good health. Sequencing input: blood. This rearrangement joins TRBV6-2 or TRBV6-3 to TRBJ2-5; the D gene is possibly TRBD1 (5 bases). CDR3 protein: CASSETATGVGPQYF. The CDR3, as DNA: TGTGCCAGCAGTGAGACAGCTACTGGGGTCGGACCCCAGTACTTC.